This TCR beta chain was found in a study of T cells after yellow fever vaccination. Study results and caveats: FACS-sorted repertoires could harbor abundant contaminating bulk-population clonotypes. Clonotypes found in both CD4 and CD8 compartments made up a small share. The secondary T-cell response peaked on day 5, not day 15, but was weaker.

This clonotype came up a few times. Its antigen is undetermined. Germline values: CDR1 DFQATT, CDR2 SNEGSKA (reference sequence). Trimming cost V 1 base and J 6 bases; bases outside gene matches: 0. The length of the CDR3 is 12 residues. For TCR, cDNA came from 5'RACE template switching, which added a universal primer site and UMIs. TCRdb redid the calling of the 5' RACE reads with MiXCR, one entry per CDR3 protein. The sample has about 160,000 distinct CDR3 sequences, 6% to 7.5% seen once. The source material was CD4+ T cells sorted from PBMCs, sampled less than 6 days after the first yellow fever vaccination. V gene TRBV20-1 combines with J gene TRBJ1-5, with 7 bases aligning to TRBD1. The receptor's source is a man between 18 and 35 years old who received the YFV17D yellow fever vaccine. CDR3 bases: TGCAGTGCTAGAGGACAGGGTCAGCCCCAGCATTTT. Translated: CSARGQGQPQHF.